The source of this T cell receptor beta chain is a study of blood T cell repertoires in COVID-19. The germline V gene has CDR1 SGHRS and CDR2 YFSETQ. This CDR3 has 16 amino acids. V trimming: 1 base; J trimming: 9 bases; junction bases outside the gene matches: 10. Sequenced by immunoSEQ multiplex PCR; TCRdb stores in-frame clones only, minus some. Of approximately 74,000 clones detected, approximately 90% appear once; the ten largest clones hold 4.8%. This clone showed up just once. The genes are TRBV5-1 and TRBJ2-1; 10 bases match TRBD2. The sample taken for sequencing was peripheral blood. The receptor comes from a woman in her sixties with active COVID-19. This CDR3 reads CASSLILASGRSEQFF. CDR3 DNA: TGCGCCAGCAGCTTGATTTTGGCTAGCGGGAGATCTGAGCAGTTCTTC.